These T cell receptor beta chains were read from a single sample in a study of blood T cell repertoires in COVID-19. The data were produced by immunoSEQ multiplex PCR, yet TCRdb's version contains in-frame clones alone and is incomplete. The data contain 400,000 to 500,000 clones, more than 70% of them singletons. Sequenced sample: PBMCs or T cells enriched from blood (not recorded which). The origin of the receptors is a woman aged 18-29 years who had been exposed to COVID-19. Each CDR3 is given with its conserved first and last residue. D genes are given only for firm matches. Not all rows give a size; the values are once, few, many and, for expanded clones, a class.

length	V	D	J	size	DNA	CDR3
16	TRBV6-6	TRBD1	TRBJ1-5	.	TGTGCCAGCATCCAGGGGGCGCGGGATAGCAATCAGCCCCAGCATTTT	CASIQGARDSNQPQHF
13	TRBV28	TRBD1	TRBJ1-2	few	TGTGCCAGCAGTACGACAGGGGGCTATGGCTACACCTTC	CASSTTGGYGYTF
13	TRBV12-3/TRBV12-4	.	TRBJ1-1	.	TGTGCCAGCAGGGCCAGGGGAAACACTGAAGCTTTCTTT	CASRARGNTEAFF
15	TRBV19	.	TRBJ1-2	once	TGTGCCAGTAGTATCGCCGGGGTCCTCGGTGCTGGCTACACCTTC	CASSIAGVLGAGYTF
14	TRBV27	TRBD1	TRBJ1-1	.	TGTGCCAGCAGCTCCACAGGGGGGAGGACTGAAGCTTTCTTT	CASSSTGGRTEAFF
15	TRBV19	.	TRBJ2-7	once	TGTGCCAGTAGTAGGGAAGGCGGGCCTTCCTACGAGCAGTACTTC	CASSREGGPSYEQYF
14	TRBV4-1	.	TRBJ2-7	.	TGCGCCAGCAGCCAAGTCGACAGTGGTTACGAGCAGTACTTC	CASSQVDSGYEQYF
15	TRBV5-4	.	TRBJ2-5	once	TGTGCCAGCAGCTTAATCGGACTGATCCAAGAGACCCAGTACTTC	CASSLIGLIQETQYF
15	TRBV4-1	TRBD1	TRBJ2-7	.	TGCGCCAGCAGCCAAGAGTCCAGGGGGCTATACGAGCAGTACTTC	CASSQESRGLYEQYF
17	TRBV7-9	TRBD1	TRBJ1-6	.	TGTGCCAGCAGCTTAGCCCTGGGACAGAACTATAATTCACCCCTCCACTTT	CASSLALGQNYNSPLHF
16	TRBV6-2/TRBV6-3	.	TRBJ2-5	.	TGTGCCAGCAGTTACTCGATATCCAGGTACCAAGAGACCCAGTACTTC	CASSYSISRYQETQYF
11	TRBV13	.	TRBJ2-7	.	TGTGCCACCGGAGAAAAATACGAGCAGTACTTC	CATGEKYEQYF
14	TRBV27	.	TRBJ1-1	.	TGTGCCAGCAGTTACGGGACAACGAACACTGAAGCTTTCTTT	CASSYGTTNTEAFF
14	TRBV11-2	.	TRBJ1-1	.	TGTGCCAGCAGCTTAGCCCCGGCGGGGTCTGAAGCTTTCTTT	CASSLAPAGSEAFF
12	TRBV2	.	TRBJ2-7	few	TGTGCCAGCAGTCCCGGCGGATACGAGCAGTACTTC	CASSPGGYEQYF
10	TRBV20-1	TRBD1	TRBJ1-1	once	TGCAGTGTAACAGGGGTTGAAGCTTTCTTT	CSVTGVEAFF
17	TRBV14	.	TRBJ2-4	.	TGTGCCAGCAGCCATTCCGACAGGTTCTTAGCCAAAAACATTCAGTACTTC	CASSHSDRFLAKNIQYF
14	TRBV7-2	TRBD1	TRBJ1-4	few	TGTGCCAGCAGCAAGACAGGGTTGGGAGAAAAACTGTTTTTT	CASSKTGLGEKLFF
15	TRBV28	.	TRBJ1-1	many	TGTGCCAGCAGTTTAGCACAGCACATGAACACTGAAGCTTTCTTT	CASSLAQHMNTEAFF
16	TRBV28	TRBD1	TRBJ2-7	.	TGTGCCAGCAGTTTATTATCGGGACAGGAGAACTACGAGCAGTACTTC	CASSLLSGQENYEQYF
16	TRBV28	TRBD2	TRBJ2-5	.	TGTGCCAGCAGTTTGAAACTAGCGGGAGGGCTAAAGACCCAGTACTTC	CASSLKLAGGLKTQYF
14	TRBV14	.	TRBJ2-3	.	TGTGCCAGCAGCCCGGCGGGGAGCACAGATACGCAGTATTTT	CASSPAGSTDTQYF
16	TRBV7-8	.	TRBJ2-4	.	TGTGCCAGCAGCCCCGACAGTTCGGTTGGCAAAAACATTCAGTACTTC	CASSPDSSVGKNIQYF